Listed below are T cell receptor beta chains from one sample, sequenced in a study of CD8+ T cells in alopecia areata. Measured with immunoSEQ multiplex PCR; TCRdb has only the in-frame clones, and not every one. The sample yields about 140,000 clones, approximately 86% seen once. This sample comprised CD8+ T cells sorted from blood, obtained at week 4, from a patient treated with tofacitinib. These receptors all come from a human donor with alopecia areata. CDR3s leave out the opening cysteine and the closing phenylalanine or tryptophan.

J,V,CDR3
TRBJ2-3,TRBV7-6,ASSLGSLPTDTQY
NA,TRBV29-1,SAGTGVTYEQY
TRBJ2-7,TRBV6-5,ASSGTNLGEQY
TRBJ2-2,TRBV29-1,SVETGNTGELF
TRBJ2-7,TRBV5-1,ASSFGGIRSYEQY
TRBJ2-5,TRBV5-4,ASSSRDLTVAQY
TRBJ2-2,TRBV7-3,ASSLPGGYTGELF
TRBJ2-2,TRBV29-1,SVEFRLGELF
TRBJ2-1,TRBV30,AWGLGNEQF
TRBJ1-2,TRBV29-1,SAQGGNYGYT
TRBJ2-7,TRBV7-9,ASSLGGAPDEQY
TRBJ1-1,TRBV13,ASSATGGASNTEAF
TRBJ2-7,TRBV18,ASSPAGIIYEQY
TRBJ2-3,TRBV7-3,ASSLTGASTDTQY
TRBJ1-2,TRBV9,ASLRESYGYT
TRBJ1-5,TRBV27,ASTDGQGGAQH
TRBJ2-7,TRBV27,ASSAGLIYEQY
TRBJ2-2,TRBV25-1,ASSASNTGELF
TRBJ1-2,TRBV5-6,ASSLALTASIYGYT
TRBJ1-2,TRBV29-1,SVEDSLTGYT
TRBJ2-1,TRBV27,ASSLGTGNNEQF
TRBJ2-7,TRBV29-1,SVEGQGESYEQY
TRBJ2-1,TRBV5-4,ASSLVGGAGYNEQF
TRBJ2-1,TRBV5-4,ASTPGQGWNEQF
TRBJ1-1,TRBV30,AWDGRSDTEAF
TRBJ1-2,TRBV19,ASSIRQGVNYGYT
NA,TRBV29-1,SVTETWDRGTYEQY
TRBJ2-7,TRBV27,ASSLTAAYEQY
TRBJ2-7,TRBV7-9,ASSRGVTYEQY
TRBJ2-3,TRBV27,ASRPGLAGVSTDTQY
TRBJ2-7,TRBV30,AWSVNLAPFLADSYEQY
TRBJ2-3,TRBV2,ASSADRVSTDTQY
TRBJ2-1,TRBV2,ASSISETEVYNEQF
TRBJ2-7,TRBV2,ASSRSQQGAFSYEQY
TRBJ2-1,TRBV7-3,ASSPGLAGSLDEQF
TRBJ2-7,TRBV5-6,ASSSPISYEQY
TRBJ2-5,TRBV9,ASSPGLLQETQY
TRBJ1-5,TRBV5-6,ASSRTGDQPQH
TRBJ2-1,TRBV30,ASDGGSEQF
TRBJ2-1,TRBV4-1,ASSHASNEQF
TRBJ2-7,TRBV10-3,AISDTDRGLY
TRBJ2-7,TRBV29-1,SVEEGTGSYEQY
TRBJ2-1,TRBV7-7,ASSQGQRGYNEQF
TRBJ2-7,TRBV11-2,ASSSTGTGNYEQY
NA,TRBV29-1,SVEDRTGVHYEQY
TRBJ2-2,TRBV27,ASSLGVGTGLPGELF
TRBJ2-1,TRBV19,ASSPGGDYNEQF
TRBJ2-3,TRBV29-1,SVEDPTSGSDTQY
TRBJ1-2,TRBV29-1,SVESREGYT